Listed below are T cell receptor beta chains from one sample, sequenced in a study of PD-L1 blockade in urothelial cancer. The table came from immunoSEQ multiplex PCR; TCRdb's copy has only in-frame clones and leaves some out. The table records fewer than 80,000 clones, 81% of them present only once. The sample was PBMCs, taken around atezolizumab (anti-PD-L1) treatment. The receptor set was obtained from a man between 65 and 85 years old with urothelial cancer. CDR3s include the opening cysteine and the closing phenylalanine or tryptophan. The order of the fields is J gene, D gene, V gene, clone size, CDR3 protein, CDR3 DNA. D genes are given only for firm matches. Clone size is stated in some rows and not others, as once, few, many or a class when expanded.

J gene: TRBJ1-2; D gene: NA; V gene: TRBV6-1; clone size: NA; CDR3 protein: CASPGQNYGYTF; CDR3 DNA: TGTGCCAGCCCTGGCCAGAACTATGGCTACACCTTC
J gene: TRBJ2-1; D gene: TRBD2; V gene: TRBV6-6; clone size: NA; CDR3 protein: CASKSSGSIANEQFF; CDR3 DNA: TGTGCCAGTAAATCTAGCGGGAGCATTGCCAATGAGCAGTTCTTC
J gene: TRBJ2-5; D gene: TRBD2; V gene: TRBV7-9; clone size: NA; CDR3 protein: CASSPGLAGDVQETQYF; CDR3 DNA: TGTGCCAGCAGCCCGGGACTAGCGGGAGACGTCCAAGAGACCCAGTACTTC
J gene: TRBJ2-3; D gene: TRBD2; V gene: TRBV2; clone size: NA; CDR3 protein: CASTLSGRADTQYF; CDR3 DNA: TGTGCCAGCACCCTTAGCGGGAGGGCAGATACGCAGTATTTT
J gene: TRBJ2-5; D gene: NA; V gene: TRBV10-3; clone size: NA; CDR3 protein: CAISESRVGETQYF; CDR3 DNA: TGTGCCATCAGTGAGTCCAGGGTAGGGGAGACCCAGTACTTC
J gene: TRBJ2-5; D gene: NA; V gene: TRBV6-5; clone size: NA; CDR3 protein: CASSRERKETQYF; CDR3 DNA: TGTGCCAGTAGCCGGGAAAGAAAAGAGACCCAGTACTTC
J gene: TRBJ1-3; D gene: TRBD1; V gene: TRBV29-1; clone size: once; CDR3 protein: CSVRTGNSGNTIYF; CDR3 DNA: TGCAGCGTTCGGACAGGCAACTCTGGAAACACCATATATTTT
J gene: TRBJ2-2; D gene: NA; V gene: TRBV2; clone size: NA; CDR3 protein: CASSDRVGTGELFF; CDR3 DNA: TGTGCCAGCAGTGACAGGGTTGGGACCGGGGAGCTGTTTTTT
J gene: TRBJ2-2; D gene: NA; V gene: TRBV19; clone size: NA; CDR3 protein: CASQGGLGPANTGELFF; CDR3 DNA: TGTGCCAGTCAGGGGGGCCTTGGCCCGGCGAACACCGGGGAGCTGTTTTTT
J gene: TRBJ2-1; D gene: NA; V gene: TRBV7-2; clone size: NA; CDR3 protein: CASRLPLGVGEQFF; CDR3 DNA: TGTGCCAGCAGGCTTCCTCTCGGGGTGGGTGAGCAGTTCTTC
J gene: TRBJ1-4; D gene: NA; V gene: TRBV28; clone size: NA; CDR3 protein: CASSLELTGREKLFF; CDR3 DNA: TGTGCCAGCAGTTTAGAGTTGACAGGCCGAGAAAAACTGTTTTTT
J gene: TRBJ2-1; D gene: TRBD2; V gene: TRBV7-9; clone size: NA; CDR3 protein: CASSLVLAGANEQFF; CDR3 DNA: TGTGCCAGCAGCTTAGTCCTAGCGGGAGCCAATGAGCAGTTCTTC
J gene: TRBJ2-7; D gene: NA; V gene: TRBV30; clone size: NA; CDR3 protein: CAWSVGRVYEQYF; CDR3 DNA: TGTGCCTGGAGTGTTGGCAGGGTGTACGAGCAGTACTTC
J gene: TRBJ2-1; D gene: TRBD2; V gene: TRBV7-8; clone size: NA; CDR3 protein: CASSPPSGNEQFF; CDR3 DNA: TGTGCCAGCAGCCCCCCTAGCGGCAATGAGCAGTTCTTC
J gene: TRBJ2-1; D gene: NA; V gene: TRBV29-1; clone size: NA; CDR3 protein: CSTRQDEYNEQFF; CDR3 DNA: TGCAGCACCCGACAGGACGAGTACAATGAGCAGTTCTTC
J gene: TRBJ2-3; D gene: TRBD2; V gene: TRBV7-6; clone size: NA; CDR3 protein: CASSPWTSNTDTQYF; CDR3 DNA: TGTGCCAGCAGCCCGTGGACTAGCAACACAGATACGCAGTATTTT
J gene: TRBJ2-7; D gene: TRBD1; V gene: TRBV2; clone size: NA; CDR3 protein: CASLFRGSSYEQYF; CDR3 DNA: TGTGCCAGCTTATTCAGGGGGAGCTCCTACGAGCAGTACTTC
J gene: TRBJ1-2; D gene: NA; V gene: TRBV6-1; clone size: NA; CDR3 protein: CASSEPPRNYGYTF; CDR3 DNA: TGTGCCAGCAGTGAGCCACCCAGAAACTATGGCTACACCTTC
J gene: TRBJ2-7; D gene: TRBD2; V gene: TRBV28; clone size: NA; CDR3 protein: CASSSPGELAGARDEQYF; CDR3 DNA: TGTGCCAGCAGTTCCCCGGGCGAACTAGCGGGAGCGAGGGACGAGCAGTACTTC
J gene: TRBJ2-2; D gene: NA; V gene: TRBV5-4; clone size: NA; CDR3 protein: CASSSIASGELFF; CDR3 DNA: TGTGCCAGCAGCAGTATAGCCTCCGGGGAGCTGTTTTTT
J gene: TRBJ2-3; D gene: TRBD2; V gene: TRBV28; clone size: NA; CDR3 protein: CASSLAGVSDTQYF; CDR3 DNA: TGTGCCAGCAGTTTAGCGGGAGTCTCGGATACGCAGTATTTT
J gene: TRBJ2-2; D gene: NA; V gene: TRBV5-1; clone size: NA; CDR3 protein: CASRLDSNTGELFF; CDR3 DNA: TGCGCCAGCAGATTAGACAGTAACACCGGGGAGCTGTTTTTT
J gene: TRBJ2-1; D gene: TRBD2; V gene: TRBV5-4; clone size: NA; CDR3 protein: CASSLLAGPYNEQFF; CDR3 DNA: TGTGCCAGCAGCCTACTAGCGGGACCCTACAATGAGCAGTTCTTC
J gene: TRBJ1-5; D gene: TRBD1; V gene: TRBV28; clone size: NA; CDR3 protein: CASTVPGQGWQPQHF; CDR3 DNA: TGTGCCAGCACCGTCCCTGGACAGGGCTGGCAGCCCCAGCATTTT
J gene: TRBJ2-7; D gene: NA; V gene: TRBV20-1; clone size: NA; CDR3 protein: CSARGGLEQYF; CDR3 DNA: TGCAGTGCTAGGGGGGGGCTCGAGCAGTACTTC
J gene: TRBJ1-2; D gene: TRBD1; V gene: TRBV6-1; clone size: once; CDR3 protein: CASSDALGTGRYGYTF; CDR3 DNA: TGTGCCAGCAGTGACGCCCTCGGGACAGGTCGCTATGGCTACACCTTC
J gene: TRBJ1-5; D gene: NA; V gene: TRBV2; clone size: NA; CDR3 protein: CASSGSSFNQPQHF; CDR3 DNA: TGTGCCAGCAGTGGGTCCAGTTTCAATCAGCCCCAGCATTTT
J gene: TRBJ2-5; D gene: NA; V gene: TRBV5-6; clone size: NA; CDR3 protein: CASSFKGVGETQYF; CDR3 DNA: TGTGCCAGCAGCTTTAAGGGGGTGGGAGAGACCCAGTACTTC
J gene: TRBJ2-7; D gene: NA; V gene: TRBV15; clone size: NA; CDR3 protein: CATSTREVYEQYF; CDR3 DNA: TGTGCCACCAGCACTCGTGAGGTCTACGAGCAGTACTTC
J gene: TRBJ1-2; D gene: TRBD1; V gene: TRBV6-5; clone size: few; CDR3 protein: CASSRDRTIYGYTF; CDR3 DNA: TGTGCCAGCAGTAGGGACAGAACAATATATGGCTACACCTTC
J gene: TRBJ2-2; D gene: TRBD2; V gene: TRBV6-4; clone size: NA; CDR3 protein: CASSDSGGTGELFF; CDR3 DNA: TGTGCCAGCAGTGACTCGGGAGGGACCGGGGAGCTGTTTTTT
J gene: TRBJ2-3; D gene: TRBD2; V gene: TRBV11-3; clone size: NA; CDR3 protein: CASSPGGGRADTQYF; CDR3 DNA: TGTGCCAGCAGTCCCGGGGGCGGGAGGGCAGATACGCAGTATTTT
J gene: TRBJ2-3; D gene: TRBD1; V gene: TRBV7-2; clone size: NA; CDR3 protein: CASSPRTGIADTQYF; CDR3 DNA: TGTGCCAGCAGCCCGCGGACAGGGATCGCAGATACGCAGTATTTT
J gene: TRBJ1-4; D gene: NA; V gene: TRBV5-1; clone size: few; CDR3 protein: CASSPGAGGGEKLFF; CDR3 DNA: TGCGCCAGCAGCCCCGGGGCGGGGGGCGGTGAAAAACTGTTTTTT
J gene: TRBJ1-3; D gene: NA; V gene: TRBV18; clone size: NA; CDR3 protein: CASSPSGPGSGNTIYF; CDR3 DNA: TGTGCCAGCTCACCGTCAGGTCCAGGGTCTGGAAACACCATATATTTT
J gene: TRBJ2-1; D gene: NA; V gene: TRBV19; clone size: NA; CDR3 protein: CASSMGGHSYNEQFF; CDR3 DNA: TGTGCCAGTAGTATGGGGGGGCACTCCTACAATGAGCAGTTCTTC
J gene: TRBJ1-1; D gene: NA; V gene: TRBV7-9; clone size: NA; CDR3 protein: CASSRGDAGGTEAFF; CDR3 DNA: TGTGCCAGCTCCAGAGGGGACGCGGGGGGCACTGAAGCTTTCTTT
J gene: TRBJ2-3; D gene: NA; V gene: TRBV19; clone size: NA; CDR3 protein: CASSIGSTGSWPDTQYF; CDR3 DNA: TGTGCCAGTAGTATTGGTTCAACAGGGTCTTGGCCAGATACGCAGTATTTT
J gene: TRBJ1-1; D gene: NA; V gene: TRBV6-5; clone size: NA; CDR3 protein: CASSYSQDREAFF; CDR3 DNA: TGTGCCAGCAGTTACTCGCAAGATCGGGAAGCTTTCTTT
J gene: TRBJ2-1; D gene: NA; V gene: TRBV2; clone size: NA; CDR3 protein: CASSATLPEVNEQFF; CDR3 DNA: TGTGCCAGCAGTGCAACACTCCCCGAGGTCAATGAGCAGTTCTTC
J gene: TRBJ1-5; D gene: TRBD1; V gene: TRBV6-1; clone size: NA; CDR3 protein: CASSEEISRQGDQPQHF; CDR3 DNA: TGTGCCAGCAGTGAAGAAATCAGTCGACAGGGGGATCAGCCCCAGCATTTT
J gene: TRBJ2-5; D gene: TRBD1; V gene: TRBV7-8; clone size: NA; CDR3 protein: CASSFGDSQTQYF; CDR3 DNA: TGTGCCAGCAGCTTTGGGGACAGCCAGACTCAGTACTTC
J gene: TRBJ2-2; D gene: NA; V gene: TRBV5-1; clone size: few; CDR3 protein: CASSFWAAQTNTGELFF; CDR3 DNA: TGCGCCAGCAGCTTCTGGGCAGCCCAAACGAACACCGGGGAGCTGTTTTTT
J gene: TRBJ1-1; D gene: NA; V gene: TRBV13; clone size: NA; CDR3 protein: CASSPGGWQGPSSGAFF; CDR3 DNA: TGTGCCAGCAGCCCGGGGGGGTGGCAGGGCCCCAGTAGTGGGGCTTTCTTT
J gene: TRBJ2-3; D gene: TRBD2; V gene: TRBV5-1; clone size: NA; CDR3 protein: CASSLSGSPDTQYF; CDR3 DNA: TGCGCCAGCAGCTTGAGCGGGAGTCCCGATACGCAGTATTTT
J gene: TRBJ1-1; D gene: NA; V gene: TRBV19; clone size: NA; CDR3 protein: CASSIGYGRTYHFMNTEAFF; CDR3 DNA: TGTGCCAGTAGTATAGGGTACGGGAGGACATACCATTTCATGAACACTGAAGCTTTCTTT
J gene: TRBJ2-5; D gene: TRBD2; V gene: TRBV11-2; clone size: NA; CDR3 protein: CASSRGLAGGETQYF; CDR3 DNA: TGTGCCAGCAGCAGAGGACTAGCGGGAGGGGAGACCCAGTACTTC
J gene: TRBJ2-5; D gene: NA; V gene: TRBV19; clone size: NA; CDR3 protein: CASSNSNRDPETQYF; CDR3 DNA: TGTGCCAGTAGTAACTCAAACAGGGATCCAGAGACCCAGTACTTC